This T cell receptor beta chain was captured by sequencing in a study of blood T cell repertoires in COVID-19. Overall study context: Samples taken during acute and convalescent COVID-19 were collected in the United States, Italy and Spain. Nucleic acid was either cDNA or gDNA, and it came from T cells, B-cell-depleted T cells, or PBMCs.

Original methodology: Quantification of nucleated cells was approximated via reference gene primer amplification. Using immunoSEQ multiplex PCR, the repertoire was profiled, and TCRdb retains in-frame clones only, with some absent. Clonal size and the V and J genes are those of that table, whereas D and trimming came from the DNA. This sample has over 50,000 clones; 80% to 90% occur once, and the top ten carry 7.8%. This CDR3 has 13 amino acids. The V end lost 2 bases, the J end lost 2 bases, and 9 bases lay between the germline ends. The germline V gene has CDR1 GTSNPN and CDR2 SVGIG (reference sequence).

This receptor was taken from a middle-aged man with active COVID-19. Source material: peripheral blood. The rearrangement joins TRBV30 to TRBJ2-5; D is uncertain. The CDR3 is CAWSPGYQETQYF. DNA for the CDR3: TGTGCCTGGAGTCCGGGTTATCAAGAGACCCAGTACTTC.